The 12 T cell receptor beta chains presented below share a single source sample, sequenced in a study of CD8+ T cells in alopecia areata. Sequencing relied on a cDNA template that was reverse transcribed from extracted RNA. Sequencing used immunoSEQ multiplex PCR; TCRdb keeps in-frame clones, though not all of them. The table has some 150,000 clones, around 86% seen once. Treatment noted: oral pan-JAK inhibitor, 5-10 mg twice daily. The material sequenced was CD8+ T cells sorted from blood, taken at week 4, from a patient treated with tofacitinib. Source of these receptors: a human donor with alopecia areata.

The J gene is TRBJ1-1, the V gene TRBV10-2; D gene unclear. The V gene lost 2 bases and the J gene lost 4 bases, with 2 bases spanning the gap. From germline, CDR1 is WSHSY and CDR2 SAAADI. The CDR3 has 11 residues. This CDR3 reads CASSEGTEAFF. The CDR3 DNA reads TGCGCCAGCAGTGAGGGCACTGAAGCTTTCTTT.

Only one count was recorded for this clone. The chain links TRBV29-1 to TRBJ1-2; D is perhaps TRBD1 (5 bases). In germline, CDR1 is SQVTM, CDR2 ANQGSEA. This CDR3 is built from 13 residues. Trimming pared 0 bases from V and 8 bases from J, leaving 13 bases between. The CDR3 loop is CSVEDPGGLGYTF. DNA of the CDR3: TGCAGCGTTGAAGATCCGGGGGGTTTAGGCTACACCTTC.

This clone was seen just once. The chain combines TRBV9 with TRBJ1-2; 8 bases line up with TRBD1. Germline-derived CDR1 and CDR2 are SGDLS and YYNGEE. The V gene end was trimmed by 0 bases and the J gene end by 4 bases; junction bases not matched to a gene: 5. The CDR3 extends over 15 amino acids. The CDR3 DNA follows: TGTGCCAGCAGCGTAGGCCAGGGGGCCATCTATGGCTACACCTTC. Protein product: CASSVGQGAIYGYTF.

This chain uses TRBV30 with TRBJ2-5; the D is unclear. The J call could be wrong; TRBJ2-7 is a better fit for the DNA end. Germline lookup yields CDR1 GTSNPN and CDR2 SVGIG (reference sequence). The CDR3 consists of 14 residues. The CDR3 loop is CAWSVVLESAEQYF. CDR3 bases: TGTGCCTGGAGTGTAGTCCTAGAGTCGGCCGAGCAGTACTTC.

This chain uses TRBV7-3 with TRBJ2-7, with 10 nucleotides matching TRBD1. This CDR3 is 13 amino acids long. Germline values: CDR1 SGHTA, CDR2 FQGTGA. Unmatched junction bases numbered 5, after V lost 5 bases and J lost 7 bases. The CDR3 nucleotides read TGTGCCAGCAGCCGGGGACAGGGGAGGGAGCAGTACTTC. Translated: CASSRGQGREQYF.

The J gene is TRBJ2-2, the V gene TRBV29-1; the D call may be TRBD1 or TRBD2 (5 bases each). CDR1 SQVTM and CDR2 ANQGSEA come from the germline V gene. Deletions cut 7 bases from V and 5 bases from J, with 14 bases between. The CDR3 sequence is 13 residues long. The chain's CDR3 is CSAGALATGELFF. The DNA of the CDR3 is TGCAGCGCCGGGGCCCTTGCTACCGGGGAGCTGTTTTTT.

The J gene is TRBJ1-5, the V gene TRBV27; D is unclear. The CDR3 totals 14 residues. V dropped 0 bases and J dropped 9 bases, with 12 bases sitting between them. Germline V gene data show CDR1 as MNHEY and CDR2 as SMNVEV (reference sequence). The CDR3 DNA reads as TGTGCCAGCAGTTTATCTGGAGACCGCCCGCCCCAGCATTTT. Residues: CASSLSGDRPPQHF.

A remark on this clone: A junction end diverges from the germline sequence, so it may reflect a read error. The CDR3 here is CASSPADSYEQYF. In nucleotides, the CDR3 is TGTGCTAGCAGCCCGGCGGACTCCTACGAGCAGTACTTC. J is TRBJ2-7 and V is TRBV7-7; no reliable D call. Germline V gene sequence: CDR1 SSHAT, CDR2 FNYEAQ (reference sequence). The CDR3 is 13 residues long. Complete variable domain (other parts from reference TRBV7-7 and TRBJ2-7): GAGVSQSPRYKVTKRGQDVTLRCDPISSHATLYWYQQALGQGPEFLTYFNYEAQPDKSGLPSDRFSAERPEGSISTLTIQRTEQRDSAMYRCASSPADSYEQYFGPGTRLTVT.

The genes are TRBV5-5 and TRBJ2-7; D uncertain. Deletions cut 4 bases from V and 2 bases from J, with 13 bases between. The CDR3 extends over 14 amino acids. The germline gives CDR1 SGHKS, CDR2 YYEKEE (reference sequence). CDR3: CASSQDPGPYEQYF. CDR3 DNA sequence: TGTGCCAGCAGCCAAGATCCCGGCCCCTACGAGCAGTACTTC.

The chain is built from TRBV29-1 and TRBJ2-2, with 7 bases fitting TRBD1. V shed 7 bases, J shed 1 base, and the junction held 3 bases outside the gene matches. This CDR3 region has 13 residues. Germline V gene data show CDR1 as SQVTM and CDR2 as ANQGSEA. CDR3 loop: CSGGTVNTGELFF. In nucleotides, the CDR3 is TGCAGCGGGGGGACAGTGAACACCGGGGAGCTGTTTTTT.

The chain employs TRBV5-1 and TRBJ1-2, with D possibly matching TRBD1 (5 bases). V was shortened by 4 bases and J by 5 bases, with 12 bases between the two germline ends. The CDR3 loop spans 13 amino acids. Germline V gene data show CDR1 as SGHRS and CDR2 as YFSETQ. CDR3 amino acids: CASSIGTDYGYTF. The CDR3 bases are TGCGCCAGCAGCATAGGGACGGATTATGGCTACACCTTC.

This rearrangement joins TRBV9 to TRBJ1-4; D ambiguous. V lost 4 bases, J lost 0 bases, and 10 bases lay in between. The CDR3 contains 15 residues. In germline, CDR1 is SGDLS, CDR2 YYNGEE. CDR3 amino acids: CASSPGGSTNEKLFF. The CDR3 DNA reads TGTGCCAGCAGCCCCGGCGGATCAACTAATGAAAAACTGTTTTTT.